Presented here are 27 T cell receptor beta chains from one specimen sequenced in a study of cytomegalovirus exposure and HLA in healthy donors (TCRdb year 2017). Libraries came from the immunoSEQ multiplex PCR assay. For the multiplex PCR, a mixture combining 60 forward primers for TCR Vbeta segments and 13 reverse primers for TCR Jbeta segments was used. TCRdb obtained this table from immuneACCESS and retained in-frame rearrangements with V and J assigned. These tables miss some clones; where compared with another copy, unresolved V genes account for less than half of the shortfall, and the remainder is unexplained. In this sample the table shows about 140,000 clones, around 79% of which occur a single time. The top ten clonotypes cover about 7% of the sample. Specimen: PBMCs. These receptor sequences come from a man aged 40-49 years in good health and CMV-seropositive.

CDR3 loop: CASSLQRGELFF. The DNA of the CDR3 is TGTGCCAGCAGCTTGCAGCGGGGGGAGCTGTTTTTT. The genes are TRBV5-4 and TRBJ2-2, with D possibly TRBD2 on 5 matching bases. This CDR3 comprises 12 residues. The V gene's germline CDR1 is SGHNT and CDR2 YYREEE (reference sequence). The V gene lost 1 base and the J gene lost 8 bases, with 6 bases spanning the gap.

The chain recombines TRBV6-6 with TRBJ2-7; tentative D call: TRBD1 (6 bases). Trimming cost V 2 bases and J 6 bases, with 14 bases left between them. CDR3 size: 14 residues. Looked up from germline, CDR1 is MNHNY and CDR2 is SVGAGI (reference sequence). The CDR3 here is CASSYGGPKGEQYF. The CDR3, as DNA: TGTGCCAGCAGTTACGGGGGCCCAAAGGGCGAGCAGTACTTC.

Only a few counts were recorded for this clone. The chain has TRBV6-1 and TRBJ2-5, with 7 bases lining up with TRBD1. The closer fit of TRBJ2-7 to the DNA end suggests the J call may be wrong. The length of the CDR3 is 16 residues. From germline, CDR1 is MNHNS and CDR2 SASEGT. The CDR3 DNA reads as TGTGCCAGCAGTGAAGCGGCCGGGACAGCCTCCTACGAGCAGTACTTC. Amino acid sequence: CASSEAAGTASYEQYF.

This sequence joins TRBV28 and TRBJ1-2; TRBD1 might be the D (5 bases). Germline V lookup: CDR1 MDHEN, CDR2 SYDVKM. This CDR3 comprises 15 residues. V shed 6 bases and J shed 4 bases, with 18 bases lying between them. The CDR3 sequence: CASSLRLDSVYGYTF. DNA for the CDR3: TGTGCCAGCAGCTTACGCCTCGACAGTGTCTATGGCTACACCTTC.

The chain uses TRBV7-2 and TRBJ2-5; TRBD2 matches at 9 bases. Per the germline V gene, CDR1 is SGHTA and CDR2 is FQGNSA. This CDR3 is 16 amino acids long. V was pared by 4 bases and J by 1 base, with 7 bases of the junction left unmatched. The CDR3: CASSSGASGVQETQYF. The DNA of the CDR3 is TGTGCCAGCAGCTCTGGGGCTAGCGGGGTCCAAGAGACCCAGTACTTC.

The CDR3 protein is CASSLVGGNYGYTF. The CDR3 DNA is TGTGCCAGCAGCTTAGTAGGCGGGAACTATGGCTACACCTTC. The gene calls are TRBV7-8 and TRBJ1-2; D is unresolved. Germline V CDR1 and CDR2: SGHVS, FQNEAQ. Trimming stripped 1 base from V and 2 bases from J, with 8 bases between. The CDR3 is 14 residues long.

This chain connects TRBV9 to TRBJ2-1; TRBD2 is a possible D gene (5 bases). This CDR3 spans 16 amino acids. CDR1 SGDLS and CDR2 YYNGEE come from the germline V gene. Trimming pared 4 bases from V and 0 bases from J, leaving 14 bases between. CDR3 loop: CASSPRAGSSYNEQFF. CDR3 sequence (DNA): TGTGCCAGCAGCCCGCGGGCTGGGAGCTCCTACAATGAGCAGTTCTTC.

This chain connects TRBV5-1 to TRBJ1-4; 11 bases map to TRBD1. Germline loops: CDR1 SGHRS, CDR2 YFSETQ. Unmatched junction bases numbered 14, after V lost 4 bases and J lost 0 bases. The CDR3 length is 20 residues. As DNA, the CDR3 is TGCGCCAGCAGCAGGTCGCCCCGGGACAGGGGGTTCGCAACTAATGAAAAACTGTTTTTT. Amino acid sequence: CASSRSPRDRGFATNEKLFF.

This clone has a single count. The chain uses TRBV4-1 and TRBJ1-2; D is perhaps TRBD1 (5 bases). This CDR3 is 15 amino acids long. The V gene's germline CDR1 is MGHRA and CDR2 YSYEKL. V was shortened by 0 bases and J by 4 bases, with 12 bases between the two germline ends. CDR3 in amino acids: CASSQDWGGFYGYTF. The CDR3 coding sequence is TGCGCCAGCAGCCAAGATTGGGGGGGATTCTATGGCTACACCTTC.

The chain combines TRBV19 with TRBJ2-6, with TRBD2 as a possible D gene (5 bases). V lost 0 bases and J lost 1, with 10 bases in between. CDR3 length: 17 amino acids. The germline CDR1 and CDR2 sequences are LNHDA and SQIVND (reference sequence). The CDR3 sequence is CASSIDLGVSGANVLTF. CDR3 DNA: TGTGCCAGTAGTATAGATCTGGGAGTTTCTGGGGCCAACGTCCTGACTTTC.

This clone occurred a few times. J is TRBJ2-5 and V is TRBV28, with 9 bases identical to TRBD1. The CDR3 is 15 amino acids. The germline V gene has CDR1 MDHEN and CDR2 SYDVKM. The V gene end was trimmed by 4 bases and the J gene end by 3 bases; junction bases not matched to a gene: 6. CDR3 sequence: CASSSRDRAKETQYF. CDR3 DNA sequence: TGTGCCAGCAGTTCGAGGGACAGGGCGAAAGAGACCCAGTACTTC. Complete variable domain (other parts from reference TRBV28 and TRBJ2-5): DVKVTQSSRYLVKRTGEKVFLECVQDMDHENMFWYRQDPGLGLRLIYFSYDVKMKEKGDIPEGYSVSREKKERFSLILESASTNQTSMYLCASSSRDRAKETQYFGPGTRLLVL.

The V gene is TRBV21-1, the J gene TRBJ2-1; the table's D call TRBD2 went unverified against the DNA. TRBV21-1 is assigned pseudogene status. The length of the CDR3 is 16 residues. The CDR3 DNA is TGTGCCAGCAGCCTAAGAGCTCTAGCGGGATCTAATGAGCAGTTCTTC. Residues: CASSLRALAGSNEQFF.

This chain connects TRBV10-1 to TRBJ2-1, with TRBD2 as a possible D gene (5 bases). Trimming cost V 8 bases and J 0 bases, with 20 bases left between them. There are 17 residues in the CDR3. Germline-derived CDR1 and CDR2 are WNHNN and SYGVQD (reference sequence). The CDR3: CASQARRVDSSYNEQFF. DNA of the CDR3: TGCGCCAGCCAAGCCAGGCGGGTTGATAGCTCCTACAATGAGCAGTTCTTC.

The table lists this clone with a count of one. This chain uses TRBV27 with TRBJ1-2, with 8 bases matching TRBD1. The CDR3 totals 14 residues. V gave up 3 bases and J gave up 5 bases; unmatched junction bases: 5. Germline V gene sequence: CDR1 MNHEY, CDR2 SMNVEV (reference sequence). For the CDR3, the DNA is TGTGCCAGCAGTTTTTCAGGGGGCGCTTATGGCTACACCTTC. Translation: CASSFSGGAYGYTF.

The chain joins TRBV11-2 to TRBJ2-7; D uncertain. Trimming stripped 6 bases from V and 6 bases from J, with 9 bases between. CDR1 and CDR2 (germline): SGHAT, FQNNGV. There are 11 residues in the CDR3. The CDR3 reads CASSSRIEQYF. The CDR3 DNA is TGTGCCAGCAGTAGCCGGATCGAGCAGTACTTC.

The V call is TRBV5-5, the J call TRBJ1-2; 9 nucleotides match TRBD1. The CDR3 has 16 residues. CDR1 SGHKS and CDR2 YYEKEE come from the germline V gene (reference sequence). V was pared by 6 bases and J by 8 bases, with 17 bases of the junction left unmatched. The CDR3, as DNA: TGTGCCAGCACCATAACAGGGGGCGCCGTAGGAGGGGGCTACACCTTC. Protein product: CASTITGGAVGGGYTF.

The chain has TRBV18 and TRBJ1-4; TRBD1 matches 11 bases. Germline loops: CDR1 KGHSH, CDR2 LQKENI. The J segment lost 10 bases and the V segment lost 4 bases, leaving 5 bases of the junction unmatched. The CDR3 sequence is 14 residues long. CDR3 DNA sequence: TGTGCCAGCTCACGGGGGACAGGGGGTGGAAAACTGTTTTTT. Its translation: CASSRGTGGGKLFF.

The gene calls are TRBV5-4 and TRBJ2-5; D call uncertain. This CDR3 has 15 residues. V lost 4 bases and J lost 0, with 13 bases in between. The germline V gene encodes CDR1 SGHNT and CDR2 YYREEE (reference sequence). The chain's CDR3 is CASSDRRSDQETQYF. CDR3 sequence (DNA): TGTGCCAGCAGCGACCGACGGAGCGACCAAGAGACCCAGTACTTC. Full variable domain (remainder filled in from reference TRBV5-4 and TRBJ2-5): ETGVTQSPTHLIKTRGQQVTLRCSSQSGHNTVSWYQQALGQGPQFIFQYYREEENGRGNFPPRFSGLQFPNYSSELNVNALELDDSALYLCASSDRRSDQETQYFGPGTRLLVL.

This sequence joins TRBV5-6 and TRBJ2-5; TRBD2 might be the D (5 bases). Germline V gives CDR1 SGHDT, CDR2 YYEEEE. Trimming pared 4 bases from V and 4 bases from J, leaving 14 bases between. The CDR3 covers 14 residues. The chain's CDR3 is CASSRGAAGETQYF. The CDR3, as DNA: TGTGCCAGCAGCCGGGGAGCGGCGGGAGAGACCCAGTACTTC.

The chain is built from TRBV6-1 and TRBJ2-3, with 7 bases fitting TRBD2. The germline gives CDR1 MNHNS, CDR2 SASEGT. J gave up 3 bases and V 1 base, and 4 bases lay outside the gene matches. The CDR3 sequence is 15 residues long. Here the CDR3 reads CASSEGGGRTDTQYF. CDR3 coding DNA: TGTGCCAGCAGTGAAGGAGGCGGGAGAACAGATACGCAGTATTTT.

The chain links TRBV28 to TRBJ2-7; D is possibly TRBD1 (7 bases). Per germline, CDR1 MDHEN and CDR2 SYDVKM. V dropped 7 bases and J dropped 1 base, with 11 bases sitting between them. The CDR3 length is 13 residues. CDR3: CASMGGQSYEQYF. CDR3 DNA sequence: TGTGCCAGCATGGGGGGACAGTCCTACGAGCAGTACTTC.

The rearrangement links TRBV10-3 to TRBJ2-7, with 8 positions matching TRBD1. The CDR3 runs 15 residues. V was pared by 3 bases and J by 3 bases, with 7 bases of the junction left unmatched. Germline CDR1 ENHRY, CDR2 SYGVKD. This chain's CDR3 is CAISETQGVSYEQYF. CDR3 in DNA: TGTGCCATCAGTGAAACACAGGGGGTAAGCTACGAGCAGTACTTC.

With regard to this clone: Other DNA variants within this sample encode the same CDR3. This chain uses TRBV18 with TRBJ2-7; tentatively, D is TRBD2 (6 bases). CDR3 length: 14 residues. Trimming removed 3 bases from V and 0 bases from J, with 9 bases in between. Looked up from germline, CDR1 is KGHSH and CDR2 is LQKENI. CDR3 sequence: CASSPGTSSYEQYF. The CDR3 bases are TGTGCCAGCTCACCCGGGACTTCCTCCTACGAGCAGTACTTC.

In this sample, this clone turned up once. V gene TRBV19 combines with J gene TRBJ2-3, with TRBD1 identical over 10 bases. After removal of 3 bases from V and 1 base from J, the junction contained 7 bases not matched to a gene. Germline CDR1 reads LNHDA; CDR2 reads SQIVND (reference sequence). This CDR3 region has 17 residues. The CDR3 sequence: CASSIRSGTGGTDTQYF. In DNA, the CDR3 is TGTGCCAGTAGTATTCGATCCGGGACAGGGGGCACAGATACGCAGTATTTT.

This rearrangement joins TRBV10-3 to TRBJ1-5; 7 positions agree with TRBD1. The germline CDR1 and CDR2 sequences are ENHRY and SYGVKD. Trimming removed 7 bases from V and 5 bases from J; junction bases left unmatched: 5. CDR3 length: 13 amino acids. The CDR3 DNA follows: TGTGCCATCAAGAACAGGGGCGATCAGCCCCAGCATTTT. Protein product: CAIKNRGDQPQHF.

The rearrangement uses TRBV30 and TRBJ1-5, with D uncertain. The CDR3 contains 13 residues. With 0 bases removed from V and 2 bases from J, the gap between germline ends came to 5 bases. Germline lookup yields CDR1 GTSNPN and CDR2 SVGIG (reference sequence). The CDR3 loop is CAWSVQRNQPQHF. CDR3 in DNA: TGTGCCTGGAGTGTACAACGCAATCAGCCCCAGCATTTT. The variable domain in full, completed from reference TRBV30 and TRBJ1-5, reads SQTIHQWPATLVQPVGSPLSLECTVEGTSNPNLYWYRQAAGRGLQLLFYSVGIGQISSEVPQNLSASRPQDRQFILSSKKLLLSDSGFYLCAWSVQRNQPQHFGDGTRLSIL.

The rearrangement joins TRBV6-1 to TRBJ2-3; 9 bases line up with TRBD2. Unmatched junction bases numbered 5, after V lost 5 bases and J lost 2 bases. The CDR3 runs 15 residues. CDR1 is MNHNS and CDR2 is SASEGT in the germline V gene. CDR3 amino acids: CASSRLAGTTDTQYF. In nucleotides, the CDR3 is TGTGCCAGCAGTAGGCTAGCGGGGACCACAGATACGCAGTATTTT.